The 30 T cell receptor beta chains below come from one sample, sequenced in a study of early T cells in non-severe SARS-CoV-2 infection. TCRdb ran MiXCR on the 5' RACE reads and lists one entry per CDR3 protein. This sample carries about 42,000 distinct CDR3 sequences, roughly 6.2% of them seen once, and the ten largest clones take roughly 8.2%. Sequenced material: whole blood, taken at baseline. The receptor source for this set is an adult who was a healthcare worker with PCR-confirmed SARS-CoV-2 infection or an uninfected control (not recorded which).

On this clonotype: Being one base from a much bigger clone, this may be a read error. The rearrangement joins TRBV30 to TRBJ2-7; 9 positions agree with TRBD1. The CDR3 length is 14 residues. Germline CDR1 GTSNPN, CDR2 SVGIG (reference sequence). The CDR3 sequence: CVWSVGDRVHEQYF. CDR3 coding DNA: TGTGTCTGGAGTGTAGGGGACAGGGTCCACGAGCAGTACTTC.

This clonotype was observed a handful of times. This chain uses TRBV18 with TRBJ1-3, with TRBD1 as a possible D gene (5 bases). V shed 7 bases and J shed 1 base, with 11 bases lying between them. The V gene's germline CDR1 is KGHSH and CDR2 LQKENI. This CDR3 spans 14 amino acids. Here the CDR3 DNA reads TGTGCCAGCTTAACCGGGGGATCTGGAAACACCATATATTTT. It specifies CASLTGGSGNTIYF. The whole variable domain, remainder taken from reference TRBV18 and TRBJ1-3, is NAGVMQNPRHLVRRRGQEARLRCSPMKGHSHVYWYRQLPEEGLKFMVYLQKENIIDESGMPKERFSAEFPKEGPSILRIQQVVRGDSAAYFCASLTGGSGNTIYFGEGSWLTVV.

This clonotype appeared a few times. The chain has TRBV19 and TRBJ1-4; TRBD1 is a possible D gene (5 bases). V was shortened by 6 bases and J by 5 bases, with 13 bases between the two germline ends. This CDR3 comprises 14 residues. CDR1 LNHDA and CDR2 SQIVND come from the germline V gene (reference sequence). Written as DNA, the CDR3 is TGTGCCAGTAGCTCGGGACGGACAAATGAAAAACTGTTTTTT. As protein: CASSSGRTNEKLFF.

The V and J genes are TRBV9 and TRBJ2-5; D call uncertain. Germline V gene data show CDR1 as SGDLS and CDR2 as YYNGEE. Trimming cost V 0 bases and J 3 bases, with 6 bases left between them. CDR3 length: 13 amino acids. As DNA, the CDR3 is TGTGCCAGCAGCGTAGGAACCAAAGAGACCCAGTACTTC. Encoded protein: CASSVGTKETQYF. Supplemented by reference TRBV9 and TRBJ2-5, the full variable domain reads DSGVTQTPKHLITATGQRVTLRCSPRSGDLSVYWYQQSLDQGLQFLIQYYNGEERAKGNILERFSAQQFPDLHSELNLSSLELGDSALYFCASSVGTKETQYFGPGTRLLVL.

This clonotype was counted a few times. One junction end disagrees with the germline gene, perhaps due to a read error. The chain joins TRBV4-3 to TRBJ1-5; D is uncertain. This CDR3 spans 16 amino acids. Germline values: CDR1 LGHNA, CDR2 YSLEER. This CDR3 reads CVSSQERNSLNQPQHF. The CDR3 nucleotides are TGCGTCAGCAGCCAAGAAAGGAACAGCCTTAATCAGCCCCAGCATTTT.

In its sample, this clonotype was seen many times. V is TRBV29-1 and J is TRBJ2-1; 7 bases fit TRBD1. This CDR3 comprises 13 residues. CDR1 and CDR2 (germline): SQVTM, ANQGSEA. The trim removed 7 bases at V and 2 bases at J, leaving 5 bases unmatched. The chain's CDR3 is CSAGTEAYNEQFF. CDR3 DNA sequence: TGCAGCGCCGGGACAGAAGCCTACAATGAGCAGTTCTTC.

This chain uses TRBV19 with TRBJ2-3; 9 positions agree with TRBD2. Unmatched junction bases numbered 6, after V lost 6 bases and J lost 5 bases. This CDR3 is 14 amino acids long. The germline gives CDR1 LNHDA, CDR2 SQIVND (reference sequence). The CDR3 region is CASSEAGGRDTQYF. The CDR3 DNA reads as TGTGCCAGTAGCGAAGCGGGGGGTAGAGATACGCAGTATTTT.

Of note for this clonotype: The junction departs from the called germline gene at one end, perhaps through a read error. This rearrangement joins TRBV12-3 or TRBV12-4 to TRBJ1-1; D is ambiguous. The length of the CDR3 is 11 residues. The CDR3 DNA follows: TGTGCCAGCCGTTTAAGAACTGAAGCTTTCTTT. Amino acid sequence: CASRLRTEAFF.

This clonotype was detected a few times. The V gene is TRBV6-1, the J gene TRBJ2-5; no reliable D call. V was pared by 4 bases and J by 5 bases, with 5 bases between. Germline V gene data show CDR1 as MNHNS and CDR2 as SASEGT. This CDR3 is 11 amino acids long. The CDR3 protein is CASSVGETQYF. CDR3 sequence (DNA): TGTGCCAGCAGTGTAGGGGAGACCCAGTACTTC.

This clonotype was observed many times. The rearrangement links TRBV10-3 to TRBJ1-4; D is uncertain. This CDR3 is 13 amino acids long. In germline, CDR1 is ENHRY, CDR2 SYGVKD. The ends were cut back, 2 bases at V and 4 bases at J, with 5 bases in the middle. CDR3 protein: CAISEALNEKLFF. CDR3 DNA: TGTGCCATCAGTGAGGCCCTTAATGAAAAACTGTTTTTT.

Note on this clonotype: Possible read error: a much larger clone is one base away. The chain carries TRBV12-3 or TRBV12-4 and TRBJ2-2; D might be TRBD1 or TRBD2, each matching 5 bases. The CDR3 runs 16 residues. The CDR3 protein is CASSRVGAANTGEPFF. CDR3 coding DNA: TGTGCCAGCAGTCGAGTCGGGGCCGCGAACACCGGGGAGCCGTTTTTT.

This clonotype was detected ten times or more. The chain recombines TRBV20-1 with TRBJ1-2, with unresolved D. The germline CDR1 and CDR2 sequences are DFQATT and SNEGSKA (reference sequence). This CDR3 comprises 17 residues. V was clipped by 0 bases and J by 0 bases, with 17 bases between them. This CDR3 reads CSARDVRQPAANYGYTF. CDR3 DNA: TGCAGTGCTAGAGATGTCCGACAACCCGCCGCTAACTATGGCTACACCTTC.

This clonotype was recorded a few times. This chain uses TRBV29-1 with TRBJ2-7; 9 bases agree with TRBD1. The ends lost 6 bases at V and 0 bases at J; junction bases unmatched: 3. Per germline, CDR1 SQVTM and CDR2 ANQGSEA. The CDR3 is 13 residues long. CDR3 DNA: TGCAGCGTCGGGACAGGGAGCTCCTACGAGCAGTACTTC. It encodes CSVGTGSSYEQYF.

This clonotype came up a few times. The chain recombines TRBV7-2 with TRBJ2-5, with a weak D call TRBD1 (5 bases). Trimming cost V 5 bases and J 0 bases, with 10 bases left between them. Looked up from germline, CDR1 is SGHTA and CDR2 is FQGNSA. The CDR3 consists of 14 residues. The CDR3 DNA sequence: TGTGCCAGCAGCACTCAGGGATACCAAGAGACCCAGTACTTC. Residues: CASSTQGYQETQYF.

This clonotype showed up many times. The rearrangement joins TRBV12-3 or TRBV12-4 to TRBJ2-5, with 9 bases aligning to TRBD2. V was pared by 6 bases and J by 6 bases, with 17 bases of the junction left unmatched. There are 17 residues in the CDR3. CDR3 nucleotide sequence: TGTGCCAGCAGCTCCGGGACTAGCATAGGTATCCGAAAGACCCAGTACTTC. Residues: CASSSGTSIGIRKTQYF.

The sample holds many counts of this clonotype. The chain joins TRBV7-2 to TRBJ2-3; no reliable D call. The CDR3 consists of 12 residues. CDR1 and CDR2 (germline): SGHTA, FQGNSA. V lost 7 bases, J lost 4 bases, and 9 bases lay in between. DNA for the CDR3: TGTGCCAGCAACTACTACCCAGATACGCAGTATTTT. Its protein is CASNYYPDTQYF.

This clonotype showed up many times. This chain links TRBV4-3 with TRBJ2-7; the D gene is possibly TRBD2 (6 bases). This CDR3 has 16 residues. From germline, CDR1 is LGHNA and CDR2 YSLEER. Trimming removed 0 bases at V and 0 bases at J, with 12 bases between. CDR3 nucleotide sequence: TGCGCCAGCAGCCAAGAGAAGGGACTGAACTCCTACGAGCAGTACTTC. Encoded protein: CASSQEKGLNSYEQYF.

This clonotype was detected many times. The V gene is TRBV12-3 or TRBV12-4, the J gene TRBJ2-1, with D perhaps TRBD2 (5 bases). Trimming removed 8 bases from V and 6 bases from J, with 17 bases in between. The CDR3 sequence is 14 residues long. The CDR3 protein is CASGFTGIRNEQFF. CDR3 sequence (DNA): TGTGCCAGCGGGTTCACCGGGATTCGCAATGAGCAGTTCTTC.

This clonotype was recorded a few times. The chain employs TRBV29-1 and TRBJ1-6; D is unclear. This CDR3 has 13 residues. V was pared by 5 bases and J by 4 bases, with 9 bases between. The V gene's germline CDR1 is SQVTM and CDR2 ANQGSEA. In DNA, the CDR3 is TGCAGCGTTCAACAACGATATAATTCACCCCTCCACTTT. It translates to CSVQQRYNSPLHF.

In this sample, this clonotype turned up many times. The genes are TRBV12-3 or TRBV12-4 and TRBJ1-2, with 9 bases identical to TRBD1. There are 15 residues in the CDR3. V shed 6 bases and J 5 bases; nucleotides not matched to a gene: 10. CDR3 in amino acids: CASRPGTGIGYGYTF. The CDR3 coding sequence is TGTGCCAGCAGGCCCGGGACAGGGATAGGGTATGGCTACACCTTC.

This CDR3 is CSIDLDTDTQYF. As DNA, the CDR3 is TGCAGCATAGACCTGGACACAGATACGCAGTATTTT. This rearrangement joins TRBV29-1 to TRBJ2-3; no firm D call. Germline CDR1 and CDR2: SQVTM and ANQGSEA. V gave up 8 bases and J gave up 2 bases, with 11 bases separating them. The length of the CDR3 is 12 residues.

The rearrangement links TRBV27 to TRBJ1-6, with TRBD1 matching 7 bases. Trimming took 4 bases from V and 12 from J; bases not matched to a gene: 9. The CDR3 extends over 14 amino acids. Germline loops: CDR1 MNHEY, CDR2 SMNVEV (reference sequence). The chain's CDR3 is CASSSTDRIRPLHF. CDR3 in DNA: TGTGCCAGCAGTTCTACGGACAGGATAAGACCCCTCCACTTT.

This clonotype was observed a few times. The chain links TRBV7-6 to TRBJ2-1; 8 bases map to TRBD2. The CDR3 runs 15 residues. V shed 1 base and J 4 bases; nucleotides not matched to a gene: 3. Per the germline V gene, CDR1 is SGHVS and CDR2 is FNYEAQ. This CDR3 is CASSLVVAGYNEQFF. CDR3 in DNA: TGTGCCAGCAGCTTAGTGGTAGCGGGGTACAATGAGCAGTTCTTC. Combining the CDR3 with reference TRBV7-6 and TRBJ2-1 gives the whole variable domain GAGVSQSPRYKVTKRGQDVALRCDPISGHVSLYWYRQALGQGPEFLTYFNYEAQQDKSGLPNDRFSAERPEGSISTLTIQRTEQRDSAMYRCASSLVVAGYNEQFFGPGTRLTVL.

This clonotype was detected a few times. The chain joins TRBV6-1 to TRBJ1-4; 7 positions match TRBD1. In germline, CDR1 is MNHNS, CDR2 SASEGT. The CDR3 length is 16 residues. V lost 1 base to trimming and J lost 11 bases; unmatched junction nucleotides: 13. CDR3 bases: TGTGCCAGCAGTGAAGTGGTTGACAGGGTTGGGTGGAAACTGTTTTTT. Amino acid sequence: CASSEVVDRVGWKLFF.

The gene calls are TRBV19 and TRBJ1-5; 7 bases agree with TRBD1. Unmatched junction bases numbered 4, after V lost 4 bases and J lost 4 bases. CDR1 is LNHDA, CDR2 SQIVND, per germline (reference sequence). The CDR3 is 14 residues long. This CDR3 reads CASSRGQWNQPQHF. The CDR3 bases are TGTGCCAGTAGTAGGGGACAGTGGAATCAGCCCCAGCATTTT.

V gene TRBV5-1 combines with J gene TRBJ2-6; D gene unclear. The CDR3 length is 16 residues. Looked up from germline, CDR1 is SGHRS and CDR2 is YFSETQ. V dropped 0 bases and J dropped 2 bases, with 9 bases sitting between them. Written as DNA, the CDR3 is TGCGCCAGCAGCTTGGAAGGGATCACTGGGGCCAACGTCCTGACTTTC. It encodes CASSLEGITGANVLTF.

This clonotype turned up a few times. The chain links TRBV20-1 to TRBJ1-5; TRBD1 aligns across 8 bases. Germline lookup yields CDR1 DFQATT and CDR2 SNEGSKA (reference sequence). This CDR3 is 14 amino acids long. The junction had 8 bases not matched to a gene; V was cut back by 6 bases and J by 4 bases. The chain's CDR3 is CSANGQGGNQPQHF. CDR3 sequence (DNA): TGCAGTGCCAACGGACAGGGCGGAAATCAGCCCCAGCATTTT.

This clonotype was seen many times. The V gene is TRBV10-3, the J gene TRBJ2-3, with TRBD2 matching over 8 bases. The CDR3 contains 14 residues. The trim removed 5 bases at V and 0 bases at J, leaving 1 base unmatched. Germline V CDR1 and CDR2: ENHRY, SYGVKD. CDR3 bases: TGTGCCATCAGTCAGCGGGGGAGCACAGATACGCAGTATTTT. It encodes CAISQRGSTDTQYF.

Ten or more counts support this clonotype. This chain joins TRBV5-1 and TRBJ2-2; TRBD1 aligns across 9 bases. Germline CDR1 and CDR2: SGHRS and YFSETQ. The CDR3 spans 18 residues. J was trimmed by 5 bases and V by 5 bases; bases with no gene match: 16. The CDR3 reads CASRQNAKDRGKTGELFF. The CDR3 DNA is TGCGCCAGCAGGCAAAACGCCAAGGACAGGGGAAAAACCGGGGAGCTGTTTTTT. Filled out from reference TRBV5-1 and TRBJ2-2, the complete variable domain reads KAGVTQTPRYLIKTRGQQVTLSCSPISGHRSVSWYQQTPGQGLQFLFEYFSETQRNKGNFPGRFSGRQFSNSRSEMNVSTLELGDSALYLCASRQNAKDRGKTGELFFGEGSRLTVL.

This clonotype was picked up a small number of times. The J gene is TRBJ2-7, the V gene TRBV27; 7 bases are shared with TRBD2. Per the germline V gene, CDR1 is MNHEY and CDR2 is SMNVEV (reference sequence). Trimming at V came to 6 bases and at J to 3 bases, leaving 20 bases not matched to a gene. The CDR3 runs 18 residues. CDR3 sequence reads: CASSRTSPSPSGFYEQYF. The CDR3 bases are TGTGCCAGCAGCCGAACCTCCCCCTCACCTAGCGGATTCTACGAGCAGTACTTC.